These T cell receptor beta chains were read from a single sample in a study of CD8 T cells in Susac syndrome. TCRdb re-called the immunoSEQ multiplex PCR reads through MiXCR, storing one row per CDR3 protein. Here the sample spans 75,000 to 95,000 distinct CDR3 sequences, around 93% being singletons. The sample consisted of CD8+ T cells from PBMCs. The source of these receptors is a human donor with Susac syndrome. Both conserved end residues are part of each CDR3. Each record gives: clone size, J gene, V gene, D gene, CDR3 protein, CDR3 DNA. D genes are given only for firm matches. Clone size, where shown, is once, few, many, or a class for clones that have expanded.

>NA|TRBJ2-2|TRBV7-9|NA
CASSLSGTSNTGELFF
TGTGCCAGCAGCTTGTCCGGGACATCGAACACCGGGGAGCTGTTTTTT
>NA|TRBJ2-1|TRBV9|TRBD1
CASSVAPGQYNEQFF
TGTGCCAGCAGCGTAGCCCCGGGACAGTACAATGAGCAGTTCTTC
>NA|TRBJ2-1|TRBV28|NA
CASSREVGNEQFF
TGTGCCAGCAGTCGAGAGGTGGGGAATGAGCAGTTCTTC
>NA|TRBJ2-7|TRBV12-3/TRBV12-4|TRBD2
CASSLELADLSYEQYF
TGTGCCAGCAGTTTAGAACTAGCGGACTTATCCTACGAGCAGTACTTC
>NA|TRBJ1-2|TRBV29-1|TRBD1
CSVSQGAEGYTF
TGCAGCGTTTCACAGGGGGCGGAAGGCTACACCTTC
>once|TRBJ1-2|TRBV29-1|TRBD1
CSVSGTGPVNYGYTF
TGCAGCGTGTCCGGGACAGGGCCCGTAAACTATGGCTACACCTTC
>once|TRBJ2-7|TRBV29-1|NA
CSVAGGAPQQTYEQYF
TGCAGCGTTGCCGGAGGGGCCCCCCAGCAGACATACGAGCAGTACTTC
>NA|TRBJ1-5|TRBV3-1|NA
CASSQWGDNQPQHF
TGTGCCAGCAGCCAGTGGGGGGACAATCAGCCCCAGCATTTT
>NA|TRBJ2-7|TRBV20-1|NA
CSARGTENSYEQYF
TGCAGTGCTAGAGGGACAGAAAATTCCTACGAGCAGTACTTC
>NA|TRBJ2-7|TRBV20-1|NA
CSASLSASTAPYEQYF
TGCAGTGCTAGTCTTTCGGCCAGTACAGCACCCTACGAGCAGTACTTC
>NA|TRBJ1-3|TRBV28|NA
CASSLLGIPSGNTIYF
TGTGCCAGCAGTTTATTGGGGATCCCATCTGGAAACACCATATATTTT
>NA|TRBJ2-1|TRBV29-1|TRBD2
CSVEGFGRGPMYNEQFF
TGCAGCGTTGAGGGGTTCGGGAGGGGCCCTATGTACAATGAGCAGTTCTTC
>NA|TRBJ2-5|TRBV29-1|NA
CSVVSYYRGETQYF
TGCAGCGTTGTAAGCTACTATCGGGGGGAGACCCAGTACTTC
>NA|TRBJ2-1|TRBV12-3/TRBV12-4|TRBD2
CASSRGGNEQFF
TGTGCCAGCAGTAGGGGAGGGAATGAGCAGTTCTTC
>NA|TRBJ2-5|TRBV14|TRBD1
CASSQTRTGGRETQYF
TGTGCCAGCAGCCAGACACGAACAGGGGGAAGAGAGACCCAGTACTTC
>NA|TRBJ2-5|TRBV2|NA
CASSEEGTETQYF
TGTGCCAGCAGTGAAGAAGGGACCGAGACCCAGTACTTC
>NA|TRBJ2-7|TRBV5-1|NA
CASSLGGVAYEQYF
TGCGCCAGCAGCTTGGGGGGCGTCGCCTACGAGCAGTACTTC
>NA|TRBJ2-7|TRBV13|NA
CASSLGRDPFYEQYF
TGTGCCAGCAGCTTAGGCCGGGACCCCTTCTACGAGCAGTACTTC
>NA|TRBJ1-2|TRBV2|NA
CASSEVYGYTF
TGTGCCAGCAGTGAAGTTTATGGCTACACCTTC
>NA|TRBJ2-1|TRBV3-1|NA
CASSLGGGGPSYNEQFF
TGTGCCAGCAGCCTAGGAGGGGGAGGGCCCTCCTACAATGAGCAGTTCTTC
>NA|TRBJ2-1|TRBV20-1|TRBD2
CSAVGTSGRASGSEQFF
TGCAGTGCGGTAGGGACTAGCGGGAGGGCATCGGGGTCGGAGCAGTTCTTC
>NA|TRBJ1-1|TRBV20-1|NA
CSARQPGTLFDTEAFF
TGCAGTGCTAGGCAGCCCGGGACGCTTTTCGACACTGAAGCTTTCTTT
>once|TRBJ2-1|TRBV29-1|NA
CSVFRGDEQFF
TGCAGCGTTTTCAGGGGAGATGAGCAGTTCTTC
>few|TRBJ2-3|TRBV5-4|NA
CASSLTGPPDTQYF
TGTGCCAGCAGCTTGACCGGTCCCCCGGATACGCAGTATTTT
>NA|TRBJ2-3|TRBV5-1|TRBD1
CASSPGTGGADTQYF
TGCGCCAGCAGCCCTGGGACAGGGGGCGCGGATACGCAGTATTTT
>NA|TRBJ2-5|TRBV28|TRBD2
CASSGTSGGALERETQYF
TGTGCCAGCAGTGGGACTAGCGGGGGGGCCCTCGAGAGGGAGACCCAGTACTTC
>once|TRBJ2-2|TRBV4-3|TRBD2
CASSQDERDLSGELFF
TGCGCCAGCAGCCAAGATGAGCGGGATTTGTCCGGGGAGCTGTTTTTT
>NA|TRBJ2-1|TRBV4-1|TRBD2
CASSQVPSSGVGEQFF
TGCGCCAGCAGCCAAGTCCCCTCTAGCGGGGTGGGGGAGCAGTTCTTC
>NA|TRBJ2-4|TRBV6-5|TRBD1
CASSPGTADIQYF
TGTGCCAGCAGTCCCGGGACAGCGGACATTCAGTACTTC
>NA|TRBJ2-1|TRBV15|TRBD1
CATSDGTDYNEQFF
TGTGCCACCAGCGATGGGACAGATTACAATGAGCAGTTCTTC
>NA|TRBJ2-5|TRBV20-1|TRBD1
CSAGDRGGETQYF
TGCAGTGCCGGGGACAGGGGAGGGGAGACCCAGTACTTC
>NA|TRBJ1-1|TRBV12-3/TRBV12-4|NA
CASSLGNEAFF
TGTGCCAGCAGTTTGGGGAATGAAGCTTTCTTT
>NA|TRBJ2-7|TRBV28|TRBD1
CASSSIQGAGYEQYF
TGTGCCAGCAGTTCCATCCAGGGGGCGGGCTACGAGCAGTACTTC
>NA|TRBJ1-4|TRBV18|NA
CASRDRISTNEKLFF
TGTGCCAGCCGAGACAGAATCTCAACTAATGAAAAACTGTTTTTT